This TCR beta chain was captured in a study of blood T cell repertoires in COVID-19 (dated by TCRdb to about 2020). Broadly, across the study: Samples from collaborators originated in the United States, Italy and Spain and spanned both the acute and convalescent phases of COVID-19. Nearly every sample came with metadata listing a de-identified subject ID, COVID-19 status, age in years and sex. The prospective study material was composed of cDNA or gDNA derived from T cells, B-cell-depleted T cells, or PBMCs. HLA class I and class II types, where available, came from metadata supplied by the sample provider rather than from assay-based typing. The samples were drawn from two sources: the first 160 participants of the ongoing ImmuneRACE study, and 1,000 to 1,500 subjects contributed by 6 global collaborators. The repertoires were released in a freely available public database meant as a resource for research on the immune response to SARS-CoV-2. Deeply sampled blood TCRbeta repertoires from subjects exposed to, actively infected with, or recovered from COVID-19 were included in the dataset.

In the germline V gene, CDR1 corresponds to MDHEN and CDR2 to SYDVKM. CDR3 length: 17 amino acids, cysteine to phenylalanine. The entry retains the CDR3 DNA only, 51 bases that are in frame from base 1. Germline trimming: 0 bases from V, 4 bases from J; junction bases outside gene matches: 11. What the authors observed across the whole study: Clinical and demographic metadata were provided uncurated, with the amount varying by source and participant.

Whole blood was collected in K2EDTA tubes by collaborating institutions according to the institutions' own protocols. For TCRbeta analysis, collaborators shipped samples as frozen whole blood, isolated PBMCs, or DNA extracted from either of those sample types. TCRbeta CDR3 regions were amplified from genomic DNA by means of the immunoSEQ Assay, a bias-controlled multiplex PCR. Under the source paper's analysis protocol: Nucleated cell counts per sample were estimated from amplification of reference gene primers within the assay. Sequence reads were collapsed and filtered to measure the absolute abundance of every unique TCRbeta CDR3 rearrangement. For each sample, productive Simpson clonality was calculated as the square root of Simpson's diversity index over productive rearrangements. The clones in this table, taken by TCRdb from immuneACCESS, are in-frame only. Not every clone is retained; where verified, under half of the shortfall comes from an unresolved V gene, and the cause of the rest is unknown. V and J calls and clone size come straight from that table; D and trimming were deduced from the DNA. For this sample there are about 340,000 clones; around four fifths appear just once. The top ten clones comprise under 3% of the sample.

For this clone: The specificity of this receptor is unknown. There are no base qualities to consult, and no much larger clone falls within one base.

Sequenced: peripheral blood. This clonotype originated in a man aged 25 to 40 with active or convalescent COVID-19. The rearranged segments are TRBV28 and TRBJ2-7, and 8 junctional nucleotides match TRBD2. The CDR3 corresponds to CASSLWDPFKREYEQYF. The nucleotide sequence is TGTGCCAGCAGTTTATGGGACCCCTTCAAGCGGGAGTACGAGCAGTACTTC.